The TCR beta chain under discussion was sequenced for a study of shared clonotypes between healthy human individuals. Germline CDR1 is GTSNPN and CDR2 is SVGIG (reference sequence). V was clipped by 3 bases and J by 2 bases, with 9 bases between them. The CDR3 contains 13 residues. The table came from immunoSEQ multiplex PCR; TCRdb's copy has only in-frame clones and leaves some out. This sample has approximately 2.4 million clones, with approximately 96% found just once. This TCR was recovered from a man aged 18 to 29 in good health. The chain links TRBV30 to TRBJ2-3; D might be TRBD2 (5 bases). The sequenced material came from naive CD4+ T cells sorted from blood. Subset in this sample: CD45RA+ positively selected. CDR3 bases: TGTGCCTGGAGGAGGGAATTCACAGATACGCAGTATTTT. Translating it yields CAWRREFTDTQYF.